Presented here are 14 T cell receptor beta chains from one specimen sequenced in a study of blood T cell repertoires in COVID-19. Data came from immunoSEQ multiplex PCR; TCRdb stores just in-frame clones and leaves some out. Among roughly 190,000 clones, more than 70% were seen once, and the ten largest hold roughly 6.2%. The specimen was peripheral blood. The receptors come from a woman aged 40 to 50 who had recovered from COVID-19.

The chain employs TRBV5-4 and TRBJ1-1, with a weak D call TRBD1 (5 bases). Germline loops: CDR1 SGHNT, CDR2 YYREEE (reference sequence). The CDR3 covers 13 residues. Trimming cost V 4 bases and J 7 bases, with 14 bases left between them. For the CDR3, the DNA is TGTGCCAGCAGCCCTTTCGGGGGATTTGAAGCTTTCTTT. The encoded protein is CASSPFGGFEAFF.

The rearrangement links TRBV27 to TRBJ1-2; D gene uncertain. Trimming stripped 6 bases from V and 4 bases from J, with 6 bases between. This CDR3 comprises 11 residues. Germline lookup yields CDR1 MNHEY and CDR2 SMNVEV (reference sequence). CDR3 amino acids: CASSRGYGYTF. CDR3 sequence (DNA): TGTGCCAGCAGCCGGGGCTATGGCTACACCTTC.

The chain employs TRBV28 and TRBJ1-2; no clear D gene. Germline CDR1 reads MDHEN; CDR2 reads SYDVKM. The CDR3 spans 12 residues. Trimming shortened V by 7 bases and J by 4 bases, and 10 bases separated the two germline ends. The CDR3 sequence is CASISSLYGYTF. CDR3 coding DNA: TGTGCCAGCATATCGAGCCTCTATGGCTACACCTTC.

The genes are TRBV19 and TRBJ1-1; 8 bases map to TRBD1. V was pared by 4 bases and J by 4 bases, with 2 bases of the junction left unmatched. The CDR3 length is 13 residues. Germline V gene data show CDR1 as LNHDA and CDR2 as SQIVND (reference sequence). The CDR3 DNA reads TGTGCCAGTAGTAGGACAGGGCCCACTGAAGCTTTCTTT. Translated, it gives CASSRTGPTEAFF.

V is TRBV6-5 and J is TRBJ1-2; D not resolved. Germline V gene sequence: CDR1 MNHEY, CDR2 SVGAGI. The V end was cut by 6 bases, the J end by 4 bases, with 15 bases between. This CDR3 region has 14 residues. The CDR3 is CASRRPGLIYGYTF. CDR3 sequence (DNA): TGTGCCAGCAGACGACCAGGCTTGATCTATGGCTACACCTTC.

V is TRBV6-4 and J is TRBJ1-2, with D unclear. The CDR3 sequence is 15 residues long. V was trimmed by 0 bases and J by 4 bases, leaving 12 bases between them. Per germline, CDR1 MRHNA and CDR2 SNTAGT. As DNA, the CDR3 is TGTGCCAGCAGTGACTCGGGTCAGGAATTCTATGGCTACACCTTC. It specifies CASSDSGQEFYGYTF.

This chain links TRBV15 with TRBJ2-1; D perhaps matches TRBD2 (5 bases). The CDR3 loop spans 16 amino acids. Germline V gene sequence: CDR1 LNHNV, CDR2 YYDKDF (reference sequence). Trimming left V 0 bases short and J 0 bases short, with 9 bases between. In DNA, the CDR3 is TGTGCCACCAGCAGAGACGGAGCGGCCTCCTACAATGAGCAGTTCTTC. It yields the protein CATSRDGAASYNEQFF.

V is TRBV19 and J is TRBJ1-2; 7 bases align to TRBD1. With V trimmed by 4 bases and J by 3 bases, 8 bases remained unmatched. Per the germline V gene, CDR1 is LNHDA and CDR2 is SQIVND (reference sequence). The length of the CDR3 is 15 residues. This CDR3 is CASSTQGQTYYGYTF. The CDR3, as DNA: TGTGCCAGTAGTACCCAGGGACAGACTTACTATGGCTACACCTTC.

The chain recombines TRBV12-3 or TRBV12-4 with TRBJ2-3; D not resolved. With 3 bases removed from V and 3 bases from J, the gap between germline ends came to 7 bases. This CDR3 is 13 amino acids long. The CDR3 sequence is CASSLSLTDTQYF. In DNA form, the CDR3 reads TGTGCCAGCAGTTTGTCCTTAACAGATACGCAGTATTTT.

As DNA, the CDR3 is TGTGCCAGCAGCTCCACGGGTTCCTACGAGCAGTACTTC. Translation: CASSSTGSYEQYF. This chain joins TRBV7-9 and TRBJ2-7; D remains unclear. Trimming took off 4 bases at V and 1 base at J, with 8 bases between the two ends. The CDR3 totals 13 residues. In germline, CDR1 is SEHNR, CDR2 FQNEAQ (reference sequence).

This chain links TRBV18 with TRBJ2-1; the match to TRBD1 covers 8 bases. This CDR3 has 15 amino acids. Per germline, CDR1 KGHSH and CDR2 LQKENI. The ends lost 3 bases at V and 4 bases at J; junction bases unmatched: 5. The CDR3: CASSPGTGSYNEQFF. The CDR3 nucleotides are TGTGCCAGCTCACCGGGGACAGGCAGTTACAATGAGCAGTTCTTC.

This clone is a singleton in its sample. A read error may produce the germline difference seen at one junction end. The chain recombines TRBV7-9 with TRBJ2-3; TRBD2 matches 8 bases. CDR1 is SEHNR, CDR2 FQNEAQ, per germline (reference sequence). The CDR3 covers 16 residues. CDR3: CASSLRTSPGTDTQYF. The CDR3 bases are TGTGCCAGCAGCTTACGGACTAGCCCAGGCACCGATACGCAGTATTTT.

V usage is TRBV28 and J usage is TRBJ2-7; TRBD2 aligns across 10 bases. This CDR3 is 16 amino acids long. V lost 2 bases to trimming and J lost 7 bases; unmatched junction nucleotides: 11. Germline CDR1 is MDHEN and CDR2 is SYDVKM. The CDR3 reads CASSLLQSGRAVEQYF. In nucleotides, the CDR3 is TGTGCCAGCAGTTTACTCCAAAGCGGGAGGGCAGTTGAGCAGTACTTC.

The chain couples TRBV19 to TRBJ2-1, with 9 bases aligning to TRBD1. Germline trimming cut 5 bases from V and 9 bases from J; bases unmatched to any gene: 8. The CDR3 spans 14 residues. From germline, CDR1 is LNHDA and CDR2 SQIVND (reference sequence). CDR3 loop: CASSSGTGYAEQFF. As DNA, the CDR3 is TGTGCCAGTAGTTCCGGGACAGGGTATGCTGAGCAGTTCTTC.